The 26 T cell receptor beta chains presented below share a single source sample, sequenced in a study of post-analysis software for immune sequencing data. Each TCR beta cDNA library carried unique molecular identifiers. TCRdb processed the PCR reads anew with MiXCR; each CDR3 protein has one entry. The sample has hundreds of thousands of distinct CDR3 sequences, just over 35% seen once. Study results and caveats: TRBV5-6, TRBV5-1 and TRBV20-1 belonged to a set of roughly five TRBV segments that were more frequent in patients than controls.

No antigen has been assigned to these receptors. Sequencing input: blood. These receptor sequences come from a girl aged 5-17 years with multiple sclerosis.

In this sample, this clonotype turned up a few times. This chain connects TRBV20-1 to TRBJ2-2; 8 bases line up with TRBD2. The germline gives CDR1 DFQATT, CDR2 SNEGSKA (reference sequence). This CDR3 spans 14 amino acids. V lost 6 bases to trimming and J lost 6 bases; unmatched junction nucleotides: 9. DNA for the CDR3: TGCAGTGCCCAGCAGCGGGAGCCCCCCGGGGAGCTGTTTTTT. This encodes CSAQQREPPGELFF.

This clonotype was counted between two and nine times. Here the CDR3 DNA reads TGCAGTGCTAGAGACCCCCGACAGCCCAACACTGAAGCTTTCTTT. Its translation: CSARDPRQPNTEAFF. The V gene is TRBV20-1, the J gene TRBJ1-1, with a possible D match to TRBD1 (5 bases). Germline loops: CDR1 DFQATT, CDR2 SNEGSKA (reference sequence). The CDR3 consists of 15 residues. V was trimmed by 0 bases and J by 2 bases, leaving 13 bases between them.

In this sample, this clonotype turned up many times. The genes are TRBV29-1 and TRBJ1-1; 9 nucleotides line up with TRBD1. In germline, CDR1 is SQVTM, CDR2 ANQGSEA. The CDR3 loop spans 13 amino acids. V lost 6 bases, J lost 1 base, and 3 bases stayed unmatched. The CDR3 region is CSVSTGGNTEAFF. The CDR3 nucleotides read TGCAGCGTGTCGACAGGGGGGAACACTGAAGCTTTCTTT. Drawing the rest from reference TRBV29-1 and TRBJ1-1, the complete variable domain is SAVISQKPSRDICQRGTSLTIQCQVDSQVTMMFWYRQQPGQSLTLIATANQGSEATYESGFVIDKFPISRPNLTFSTLTVSNMSPEDSSIYLCSVSTGGNTEAFFGQGTRLTVV.

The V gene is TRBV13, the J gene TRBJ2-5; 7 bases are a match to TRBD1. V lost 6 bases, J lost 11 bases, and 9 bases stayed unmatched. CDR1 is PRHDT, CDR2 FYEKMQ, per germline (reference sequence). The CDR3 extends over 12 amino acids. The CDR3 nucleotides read TGTGCCAGCAGGAAGACAGGGATGGGGCAGTACTTC. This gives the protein CASRKTGMGQYF.

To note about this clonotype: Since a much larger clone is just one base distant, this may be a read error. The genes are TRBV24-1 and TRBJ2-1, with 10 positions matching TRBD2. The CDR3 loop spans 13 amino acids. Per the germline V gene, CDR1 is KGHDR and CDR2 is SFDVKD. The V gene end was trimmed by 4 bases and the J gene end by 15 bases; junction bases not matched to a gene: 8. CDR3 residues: CATSDPASGSWFF. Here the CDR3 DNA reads TGTGCCACCAGTGACCCTGCTAGCGGGAGTTGGTTCTTC.

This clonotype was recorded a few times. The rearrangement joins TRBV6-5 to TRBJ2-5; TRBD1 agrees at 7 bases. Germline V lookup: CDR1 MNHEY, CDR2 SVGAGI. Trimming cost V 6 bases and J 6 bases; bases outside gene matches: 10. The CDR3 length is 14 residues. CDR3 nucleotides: TGTGCCAGCAGGGGTGGGACAGCCGTCAAGACCCAGTACTTC. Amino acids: CASRGGTAVKTQYF.

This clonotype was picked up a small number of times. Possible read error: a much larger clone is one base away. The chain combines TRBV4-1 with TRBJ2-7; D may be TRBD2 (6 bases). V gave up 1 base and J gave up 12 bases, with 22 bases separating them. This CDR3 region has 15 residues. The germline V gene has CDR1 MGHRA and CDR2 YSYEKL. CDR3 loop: CASSQVGGVVETRYF. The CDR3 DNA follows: TGCGCCAGCAGCCAAGTCGGAGGGGTGGTGGAGACCCGGTACTTC.

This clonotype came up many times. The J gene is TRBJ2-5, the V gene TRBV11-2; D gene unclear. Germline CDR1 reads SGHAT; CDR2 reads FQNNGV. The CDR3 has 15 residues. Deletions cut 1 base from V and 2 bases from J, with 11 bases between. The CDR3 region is CASSLGSKPQETQYF. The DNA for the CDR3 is TGTGCCAGCAGCTTAGGGTCAAAGCCACAAGAGACCCAGTACTTC.

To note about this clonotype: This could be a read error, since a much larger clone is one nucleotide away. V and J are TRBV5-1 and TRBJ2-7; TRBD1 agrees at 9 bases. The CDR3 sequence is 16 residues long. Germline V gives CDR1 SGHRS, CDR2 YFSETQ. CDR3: CASSPGQGKNTYERYF. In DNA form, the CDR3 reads TGCGCCAGCAGCCCCGGACAGGGGAAGAATACCTACGAGCGGTACTTC.

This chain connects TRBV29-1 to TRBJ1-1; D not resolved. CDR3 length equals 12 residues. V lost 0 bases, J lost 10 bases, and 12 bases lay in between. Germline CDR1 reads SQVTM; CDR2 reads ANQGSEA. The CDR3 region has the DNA TGCAGCGTTGAAGAATACGCGGCAAGAGCTTTCTTT. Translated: CSVEEYAARAFF.

The CDR3 region has the DNA TGTGCCAGCAGTTTAGCGGACAGGGGCCTTGGCTACACCTTC. Translated, it gives CASSLADRGLGYTF. The rearrangement joins TRBV28 to TRBJ1-2; 9 bases match TRBD1. In germline, CDR1 is MDHEN, CDR2 SYDVKM. V was pared by 2 bases and J by 7 bases, with 5 bases of the junction left unmatched. The CDR3 is 14 amino acids.

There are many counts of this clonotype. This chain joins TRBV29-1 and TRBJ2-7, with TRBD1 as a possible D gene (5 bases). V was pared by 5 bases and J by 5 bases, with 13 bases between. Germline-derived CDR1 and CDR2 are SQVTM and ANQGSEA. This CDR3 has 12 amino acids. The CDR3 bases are TGCAGCGTTTTACAGGCCAGGCACGAGCAGTACTTC. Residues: CSVLQARHEQYF.

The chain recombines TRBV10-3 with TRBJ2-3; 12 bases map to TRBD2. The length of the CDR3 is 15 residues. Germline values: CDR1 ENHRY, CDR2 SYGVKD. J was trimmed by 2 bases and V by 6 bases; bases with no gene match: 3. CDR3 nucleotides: TGTGCCATCAGCGGACTAGCGGGACCCACAGATACGCAGTATTTT. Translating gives CAISGLAGPTDTQYF.

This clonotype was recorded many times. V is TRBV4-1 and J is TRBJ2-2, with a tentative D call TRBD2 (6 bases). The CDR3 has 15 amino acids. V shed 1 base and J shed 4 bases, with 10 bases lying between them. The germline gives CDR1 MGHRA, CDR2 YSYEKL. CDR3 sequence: CASSQVTSSTGELFF. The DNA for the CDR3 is TGCGCCAGCAGCCAAGTCACTAGCAGCACCGGGGAGCTGTTTTTT.

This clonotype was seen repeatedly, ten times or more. The CDR3 bases are TGCGCCAGCAGCTCGTCTTGGCCGGAAAACATTCAGTACTTC. Amino acid sequence: CASSSSWPENIQYF. V is TRBV5-1 and J is TRBJ2-4; D gene ambiguous. V was pared by 3 bases and J by 5 bases, with 12 bases between. The CDR3 runs to 14 residues. The germline V gene encodes CDR1 SGHRS and CDR2 YFSETQ.

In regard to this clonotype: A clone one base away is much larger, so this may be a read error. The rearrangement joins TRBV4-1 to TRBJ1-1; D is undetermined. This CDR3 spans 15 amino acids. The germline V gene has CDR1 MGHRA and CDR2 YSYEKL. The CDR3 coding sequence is TGCGCCAGCAGCCAAGTGGACCCCAGACTCACTGAAGTTTTCTTT. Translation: CASSQVDPRLTEVFF.

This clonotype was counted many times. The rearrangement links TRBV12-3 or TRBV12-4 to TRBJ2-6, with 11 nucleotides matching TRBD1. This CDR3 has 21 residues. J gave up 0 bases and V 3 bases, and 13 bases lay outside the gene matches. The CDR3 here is CASSLGFFSGTGGSGANVLTF. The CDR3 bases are TGTGCCAGCAGTTTGGGGTTTTTCTCGGGGACAGGGGGCTCTGGGGCCAACGTCCTGACTTTC.

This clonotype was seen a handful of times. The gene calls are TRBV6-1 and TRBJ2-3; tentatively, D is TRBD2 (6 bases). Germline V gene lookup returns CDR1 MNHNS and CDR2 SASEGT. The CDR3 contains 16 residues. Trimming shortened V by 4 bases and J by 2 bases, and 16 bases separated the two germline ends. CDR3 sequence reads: CASSGVGEDFTDTQYF. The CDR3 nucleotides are TGTGCCAGCAGTGGGGTGGGGGAGGATTTCACAGATACGCAGTATTTT.

The CDR3, as DNA: TGTGCCAGCAGTCGGGACAACTACGAGCAGTACTTC. It codes for CASSRDNYEQYF. The chain joins TRBV6-5 to TRBJ2-7, with D possibly matching TRBD1 (6 bases). Germline-derived CDR1 and CDR2 are MNHEY and SVGAGI. The CDR3 runs to 12 residues. Trimming left V 5 bases short and J 3 bases short, with 8 bases between.

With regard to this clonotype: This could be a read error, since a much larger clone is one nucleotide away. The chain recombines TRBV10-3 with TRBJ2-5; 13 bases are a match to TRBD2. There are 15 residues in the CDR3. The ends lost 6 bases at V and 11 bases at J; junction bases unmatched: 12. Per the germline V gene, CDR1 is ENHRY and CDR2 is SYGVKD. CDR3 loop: CAIRVLAGGPDEQYF. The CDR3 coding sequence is TGTGCCATCAGGGTACTAGCGGGAGGGCCCGATGAGCAGTACTTC.

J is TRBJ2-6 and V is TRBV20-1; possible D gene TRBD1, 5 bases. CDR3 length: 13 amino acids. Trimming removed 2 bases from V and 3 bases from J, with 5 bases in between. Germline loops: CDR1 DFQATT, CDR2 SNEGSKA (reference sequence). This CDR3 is CSARQGGANVLTF. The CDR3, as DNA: TGCAGTGCTAGACAGGGTGGGGCCAACGTCCTGACTTTC.

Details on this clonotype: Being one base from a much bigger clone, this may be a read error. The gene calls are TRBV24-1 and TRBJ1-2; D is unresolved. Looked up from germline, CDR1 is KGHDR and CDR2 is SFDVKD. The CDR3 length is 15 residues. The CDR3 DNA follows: TGTGCCACCAGTGGGGCGTTTGCGCCGGTGGAGGGCTACATCTTC. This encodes CATSGAFAPVEGYIF.

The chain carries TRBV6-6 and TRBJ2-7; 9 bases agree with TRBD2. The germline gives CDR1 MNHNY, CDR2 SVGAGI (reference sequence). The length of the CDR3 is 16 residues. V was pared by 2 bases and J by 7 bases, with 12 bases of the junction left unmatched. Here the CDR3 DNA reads TGTGCCAGCAGTTACCCTCTAGCGGGGAAAGTATATGAGCAGTACTTC. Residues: CASSYPLAGKVYEQYF.

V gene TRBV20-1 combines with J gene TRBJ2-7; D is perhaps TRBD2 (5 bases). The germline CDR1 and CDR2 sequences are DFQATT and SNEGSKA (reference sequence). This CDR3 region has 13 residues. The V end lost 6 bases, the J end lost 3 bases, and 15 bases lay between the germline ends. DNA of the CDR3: TGCAGTGCCACATTGACCGGGGTCTACGAGCAGTACTTC. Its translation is CSATLTGVYEQYF.

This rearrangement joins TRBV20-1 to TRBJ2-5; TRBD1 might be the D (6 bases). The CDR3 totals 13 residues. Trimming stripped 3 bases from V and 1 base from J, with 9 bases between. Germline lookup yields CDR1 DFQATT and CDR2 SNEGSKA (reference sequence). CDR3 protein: CSARDSTQETQYF. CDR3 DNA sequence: TGCAGTGCTAGGGACAGTACCCAAGAGACCCAGTACTTC.

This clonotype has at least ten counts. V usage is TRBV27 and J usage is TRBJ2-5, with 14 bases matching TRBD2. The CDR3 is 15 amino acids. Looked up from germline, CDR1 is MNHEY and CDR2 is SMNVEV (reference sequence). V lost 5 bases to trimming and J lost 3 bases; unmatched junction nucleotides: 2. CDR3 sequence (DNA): TGTGCCAGCAGTCAGGGACTAGCGGGGGAAGAGACCCAGTACTTC. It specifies CASSQGLAGEETQYF.